One and the same sample provided the 5 T cell receptor beta chains below, sequenced in a study of cytomegalovirus exposure and HLA in healthy donors. Use of 60 Vbeta and 13 Jbeta primers characterized the PCR. The protocol was immunoSEQ multiplex PCR, while the TCRdb copy is restricted to in-frame clones and leaves out a portion. The specimen's table records roughly 80,000 clones. The sample was PBMCs. The receptors come from a middle-aged man in good health and CMV-seropositive.

Remarks on this clone: A read error may account for a junction end that differs from germline. Other DNA sequences in this sample translate to the same CDR3. This chain links TRBV6-5 with TRBJ1-1; TRBD1 agrees at 10 bases. Germline-derived CDR1 and CDR2 are MNHEY and SVGAGI. There are 15 residues in the CDR3. The CDR3 nucleotides are TGTGCCAGCAGTTACATAGGGGACAGGGGCACTGAGGCTTTCTTT. It encodes CASSYIGDRGTEAFF.

The chain has TRBV7-3 and TRBJ1-2; 8 nucleotides align to TRBD1. Germline V gene lookup returns CDR1 SGHTA and CDR2 FQGTGA. The CDR3 loop spans 15 amino acids. V trimming: 7 bases; J trimming: 2 bases; junction bases outside the gene matches: 9. The CDR3 spells CASTLDAGGNYGYTF. The DNA of the CDR3 is TGTGCCAGCACCCTAGATGCAGGGGGCAACTATGGCTACACCTTC.

The rearrangement links TRBV11-2 to TRBJ2-2; D unclear. V was pared by 2 bases and J by 2 bases, with 12 bases between. This CDR3 region has 16 residues. CDR1 and CDR2 from the germline V gene are SGHAT and FQNNGV. The CDR3 protein is CASSLLETFNTGELFF. DNA for the CDR3: TGTGCCAGCAGCTTACTCGAGACATTTAACACCGGGGAGCTGTTTTTT.

V gene TRBV29-1 combines with J gene TRBJ2-1; the match to TRBD1 covers 7 bases. Germline trimming cut 6 bases from V and 13 bases from J; bases unmatched to any gene: 3. The CDR3 consists of 9 residues. CDR1 is SQVTM and CDR2 is ANQGSEA in the germline V gene. CDR3 protein: CSVNRGQFF. In DNA form, the CDR3 reads TGCAGCGTGAACAGGGGCCAGTTCTTC.

The V and J genes are TRBV5-6 and TRBJ2-1; perhaps TRBD1 as D (5 bases). V lost 5 bases and J lost 12, with 12 bases in between. Germline CDR1 and CDR2: SGHDT and YYEEEE. The CDR3 has 11 amino acids. CDR3 protein: CASSRGTRQFF. As DNA, the CDR3 is TGTGCCAGCAGTAGGGGAACACGGCAGTTCTTC. The full variable domain, rest sourced from reference TRBV5-6 and TRBJ2-1, is DAGVTQSPTHLIKTRGQQVTLRCSPKSGHDTVSWYQQALGQGPQFIFQYYEEEERQRGNFPDRFSGHQFPNYSSELNVNALLLGDSALYLCASSRGTRQFFGPGTRLTVL.